This TCR beta chain was obtained from a study of CD8+CD57+ T cells in acquired aplastic anemia. The study, taken as a whole, reports: For CD8+ Simpson's diversity, patients and controls showed no significant difference.

Investigators profiled TCR beta VDJ and CDR3 from genomic DNA template. MiXCR, run by TCRdb on the reads, gives a single entry per CDR3 protein. Among more than 250,000 distinct CDR3 sequences listed, approximately 56% were seen once. Looked up from germline, CDR1 is MNHNS and CDR2 is SASEGT. The V end lost 6 bases, the J end lost 5 bases, and 10 bases lay between the germline ends. This CDR3 has 12 amino acids. This clonotype was seen repeatedly, ten times or more. Its antigen is not identified. The chain employs TRBV6-1 and TRBJ2-5; maybe TRBD2 (6 bases). The origin of this receptor is a human donor with severe aplastic anemia or a healthy control (not recorded which). The specimen was sorted CD4+, CD8+, or CD8+CD57+ T cells (not recorded which) from PBMCs. The CDR3 DNA reads TGTGCCAGCAGGGTACTAGCTGAGACCCAGTACTTC. Its protein product is CASRVLAETQYF.